The 25 T cell receptor beta chains presented below share a single source sample, sequenced in a study of blood T cell repertoires in COVID-19. Sequencing was performed with immunoSEQ multiplex PCR; in TCRdb, only in-frame clones are kept and a portion is missing. The sample lists around 280,000 clones, 70% to 90% occurring once. Sequenced input: PBMCs or T cells enriched from blood (not recorded which). The receptors come from a woman between 35 and 50 years old who had recovered from COVID-19.

V and J are TRBV5-6 and TRBJ2-2, with a possible D match to TRBD1 (5 bases). From germline, CDR1 is SGHDT and CDR2 YYEEEE. V lost 0 bases and J 7 bases, leaving 16 bases between the germline ends. The CDR3 is 16 residues long. CDR3 sequence: CASSLGVPLRGGELFF. CDR3 coding DNA: TGTGCCAGCAGCTTGGGCGTCCCCCTTAGGGGCGGGGAGCTGTTTTTT.

CDR3 DNA: TGTGCCAGCAGTTCCGACAGGGTTCGCTCCTACAATGAGCAGTTCTTC. The encoded protein is CASSSDRVRSYNEQFF. The gene calls are TRBV6-2 or TRBV6-3 and TRBJ2-1; 7 bases line up with TRBD1. Germline values: CDR1 MNHEY, CDR2 SVGEGT. The CDR3 sequence is 16 residues long. The V segment lost 4 bases and the J segment 0 bases; nucleotides outside the gene matches: 6.

The CDR3 is CASSSGVGRTSGPSYNEQFF. The CDR3 nucleotides read TGTGCCAGCAGCTCTGGGGTGGGGAGGACTAGCGGACCATCCTACAATGAGCAGTTCTTC. This rearrangement joins TRBV11-3 to TRBJ2-1; 10 positions match TRBD2. The CDR3 has 20 amino acids. The V gene's germline CDR1 is SGHNT and CDR2 YENEEA. J gave up 1 base and V 4 bases, and 16 bases lay outside the gene matches.

This sequence joins TRBV5-8 and TRBJ2-2; D perhaps matches TRBD1 (6 bases). V lost 1 base, J lost 1 base, and 14 bases lay in between. CDR3 length equals 17 residues. From germline, CDR1 is SGHTS and CDR2 YDEGEE. CDR3 nucleotides: TGTGCCAGCAGCTTGCGAAGAAGGGGACAGAACACCGGGGAGCTGTTTTTT. Encoded protein: CASSLRRRGQNTGELFF.

The chain has TRBV7-2 and TRBJ2-2; the match to TRBD2 covers 9 bases. Germline V gene data show CDR1 as SGHTA and CDR2 as FQGNSA. Trimming removed 5 bases from V and 8 bases from J; junction bases left unmatched: 12. The CDR3 runs to 16 residues. CDR3 DNA sequence: TGTGCCAGCAGCCTATCTCCTAGCGGGATAAGGGGGGAGCTGTTTTTT. Residues: CASSLSPSGIRGELFF. Full variable domain (remainder filled in from reference TRBV7-2 and TRBJ2-2): GAGVSQSPSNKVTEKGKDVELRCDPISGHTALYWYRQSLGQGLEFLIYFQGNSAPDKSGLPSDRFSAERTGGSVSTLTIQRTQQEDSAVYLCASSLSPSGIRGELFFGEGSRLTVL.

V usage is TRBV3-1 (or the pseudogene TRBV3-2) and J usage is TRBJ2-7; possible D gene TRBD1, 6 bases. The CDR3 is 13 residues long. Deletions cut 4 bases from V and 5 bases from J, with 12 bases between. Germline loops: CDR1 LGHDT, CDR2 YNNKEL (reference sequence). In DNA form, the CDR3 reads TGTGCCAGCAGCCTTACAGGGATGGACGAGCAGTACTTC. It is translated as CASSLTGMDEQYF.

The chain recombines TRBV7-2 with TRBJ2-1; 7 bases map to TRBD2. Per germline, CDR1 SGHTA and CDR2 FQGNSA. V lost 0 bases, J lost 6 bases, and 5 bases stayed unmatched. The CDR3 has 15 residues. The CDR3 loop reads CASSLASASGNEQFF. CDR3 nucleotide sequence: TGTGCCAGCAGCTTAGCTTCGGCTAGCGGCAATGAGCAGTTCTTC.

The chain recombines TRBV9 with TRBJ1-1, with D unresolved. This CDR3 contains 14 residues. The V end lost 2 bases, the J end lost 4 bases, and 12 bases lay between the germline ends. Germline V gene data show CDR1 as SGDLS and CDR2 as YYNGEE. This CDR3 reads CASSVWGAGTEAFF. The CDR3 bases are TGTGCCAGCAGCGTTTGGGGAGCGGGCACTGAAGCTTTCTTT.

The rearrangement joins TRBV4-1 to TRBJ2-2; 7 bases agree with TRBD1. Germline trimming cut 3 bases from V and 0 bases from J; bases unmatched to any gene: 4. The CDR3 is made up of 16 amino acids. CDR1 is MGHRA, CDR2 YSYEKL, per germline. CDR3 region: CASSQGDSSNTGELFF. The CDR3 DNA reads TGCGCCAGCAGCCAGGGGGACAGTTCGAACACCGGGGAGCTGTTTTTT.

J is TRBJ2-5 and V is TRBV6-8; the match to TRBD2 covers 7 bases. There are 12 residues in the CDR3. Germline CDR1 reads MNHGY; CDR2 reads SAAAGT. V shed 10 bases and J 5 bases; nucleotides not matched to a gene: 7. The CDR3 nucleotides read TGTGCCAATCGTACGCGGGGGGAGACCCAGTACTTC. The encoded protein is CANRTRGETQYF.

This chain uses TRBV4-3 with TRBJ2-2; D is perhaps TRBD2 (6 bases). The germline CDR1 and CDR2 sequences are LGHNA and YSLEER. The CDR3 loop spans 14 amino acids. Trimming removed 0 bases from V and 6 bases from J, with 8 bases in between. The CDR3 loop reads CASSQDRLAGELFF. As DNA, the CDR3 is TGCGCCAGCAGCCAAGATCGACTAGCCGGGGAGCTGTTTTTT.

This clone was picked up a small number of times. This chain links TRBV6-2 or TRBV6-3 with TRBJ1-1, with a tentative D call TRBD1 (6 bases). This CDR3 spans 16 amino acids. CDR1 and CDR2 from the germline V gene are MNHEY and SVGEGT. Trimming removed 6 bases at V and 1 base at J, with 18 bases between. CDR3 nucleotide sequence: TGTGCCAGCAGCCGGAGGGGGGGGTTTGCGAACACTGAAGCTTTCTTT. This codes for CASSRRGGFANTEAFF.

The gene calls are TRBV28 and TRBJ1-2, with 10 bases matching TRBD1. The germline V gene has CDR1 MDHEN and CDR2 SYDVKM. The CDR3 totals 17 residues. The V segment lost 1 base and the J segment 4 bases; nucleotides outside the gene matches: 9. The CDR3 protein is CASSLYAPGTGAYGYTF. CDR3 nucleotide sequence: TGTGCCAGCAGTTTATATGCGCCCGGGACAGGGGCCTATGGCTACACCTTC.

This chain joins TRBV4-3 and TRBJ1-6; no firm D call. V lost 0 bases to trimming and J lost 6 bases, with 6 bases between them. Germline CDR1 LGHNA, CDR2 YSLEER. CDR3 length: 14 residues. CDR3 loop: CASSQDRLNSPLHF. The CDR3 coding sequence is TGCGCCAGCAGCCAAGACAGGCTTAATTCACCCCTCCACTTT.

The chain has TRBV5-4 and TRBJ2-1, with D maybe TRBD2 (5 bases). Per germline, CDR1 SGHNT and CDR2 YYREEE (reference sequence). The CDR3 is 15 residues long. Trimming took 0 bases from V and 7 from J, leaving 14 bases between them. This CDR3 is CASSLVASLGNEQFF. In DNA, the CDR3 is TGTGCCAGCAGCTTGGTGGCTAGCTTGGGTAATGAGCAGTTCTTC.

The rearrangement uses TRBV25-1 and TRBJ2-2; 7 nucleotides line up with TRBD1. V trimming: 3 bases; J trimming: 7 bases; junction bases outside the gene matches: 5. From germline, CDR1 is MGHDK and CDR2 SYGVNS. The CDR3 has 14 residues. CDR3 in amino acids: CASSDPGGVGELFF. The CDR3 DNA reads as TGTGCCAGCAGTGACCCAGGGGGAGTCGGGGAGCTGTTTTTT.

The V gene is TRBV11-1, the J gene TRBJ1-2; no definite D call. Trimming stripped 6 bases from V and 6 bases from J, with 11 bases between. From germline, CDR1 is SGHAT and CDR2 FQDESV (reference sequence). The CDR3 sequence is 12 residues long. CDR3 region: CASSQNGDGYTF. The DNA of the CDR3 is TGTGCCAGCAGTCAGAACGGGGATGGCTACACCTTC.

The sample holds one count of this clone. The chain uses TRBV3-1 (or the pseudogene TRBV3-2) and TRBJ2-3, with 11 bases lining up with TRBD2. Germline V CDR1 and CDR2: LGHDT, YNNKEL (reference sequence). V trimming: 4 bases; J trimming: 6 bases; junction bases outside the gene matches: 6. This CDR3 contains 15 residues. The chain's CDR3 is CASSLAGGPGDTQYF. For the CDR3, the DNA is TGTGCCAGCAGCCTAGCGGGAGGGCCTGGGGATACGCAGTATTTT.

V usage is TRBV28 and J usage is TRBJ2-1, with a weak D call TRBD1 (6 bases). This CDR3 is built from 14 residues. Germline lookup yields CDR1 MDHEN and CDR2 SYDVKM. V was trimmed by 6 bases and J by 7 bases, leaving 16 bases between them. CDR3 in amino acids: CASRQTGLSNEQFF. Written as DNA, the CDR3 is TGTGCCAGCAGGCAAACAGGGTTGTCGAATGAGCAGTTCTTC.

Written as DNA, the CDR3 is TGTGCCAGCAGCTTCGGACAGGGCTCCCAAGAGACCCAGTACTTC. Translated, it gives CASSFGQGSQETQYF. J is TRBJ2-5 and V is TRBV7-9, with 8 nucleotides matching TRBD1. With 3 bases clipped from V and 1 base from J, the junction kept 4 bases outside the gene matches. The CDR3 runs 15 residues. Germline CDR1 is SEHNR and CDR2 is FQNEAQ (reference sequence).

This chain links TRBV28 with TRBJ2-3, with 9 bases fitting TRBD1. Germline loops: CDR1 MDHEN, CDR2 SYDVKM. V shed 4 bases, J shed 0 bases, and the junction held 8 bases outside the gene matches. CDR3 size: 17 residues. The CDR3 region has the DNA TGTGCCAGCAGTTCAATAGGGACAGGGCCTAGCACAGATACGCAGTATTTT. This gives the protein CASSSIGTGPSTDTQYF.

The J gene is TRBJ2-1, the V gene TRBV18, with D possibly being TRBD2 (6 bases). With 3 bases removed from V and 1 base from J, the gap between germline ends came to 7 bases. Per germline, CDR1 KGHSH and CDR2 LQKENI. CDR3 length: 14 amino acids. The chain's CDR3 is CASSPAGSYNEQFF. CDR3 nucleotides: TGTGCCAGCTCACCGGCGGGGTCCTACAATGAGCAGTTCTTC.

The V gene is TRBV2, the J gene TRBJ1-2, with TRBD1 as a possible D gene (5 bases). The CDR3 is 11 residues long. Per germline, CDR1 SNHLY and CDR2 FYNNEI. Trimming pared 4 bases from V and 5 bases from J, leaving 5 bases between. CDR3 DNA sequence: TGTGCCAGCAGTGCAGGGTATGGCTACACCTTC. Protein sequence: CASSAGYGYTF.

The rearrangement uses TRBV5-6 and TRBJ1-2, with a possible D match to TRBD1 (5 bases). The CDR3 runs to 12 residues. V was shortened by 6 bases and J by 7 bases, with 13 bases between the two germline ends. The germline gives CDR1 SGHDT, CDR2 YYEEEE. CDR3 coding DNA: TGTGCCAGCATGGTCAGGGTCTCTGGCTACACCTTC. This encodes CASMVRVSGYTF.

The chain employs TRBV19 and TRBJ1-5; D perhaps matches TRBD1 (6 bases). V lost 4 bases and J 8 bases, leaving 15 bases between the germline ends. Germline lookup yields CDR1 LNHDA and CDR2 SQIVND (reference sequence). This CDR3 has 14 residues. CDR3 in DNA: TGTGCCAGTAGTAAGACAGGTAGATTTGAGCCCCAGCATTTT. Its protein is CASSKTGRFEPQHF.